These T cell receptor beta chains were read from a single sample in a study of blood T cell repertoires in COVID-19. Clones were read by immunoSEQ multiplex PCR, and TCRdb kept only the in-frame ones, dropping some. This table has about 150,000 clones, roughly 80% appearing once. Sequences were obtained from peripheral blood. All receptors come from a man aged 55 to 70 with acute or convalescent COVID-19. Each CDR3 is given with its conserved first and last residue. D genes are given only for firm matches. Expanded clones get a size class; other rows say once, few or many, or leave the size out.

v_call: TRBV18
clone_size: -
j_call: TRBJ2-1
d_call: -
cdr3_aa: CASSRDRDNEQFF
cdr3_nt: TGTGCCAGCTCGCGGGACAGAGACAATGAGCAGTTCTTC

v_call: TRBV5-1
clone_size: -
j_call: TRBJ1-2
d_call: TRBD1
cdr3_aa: CASSSGQNYGYTF
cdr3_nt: TGCGCCAGCAGCTCGGGACAGAACTATGGCTACACCTTC

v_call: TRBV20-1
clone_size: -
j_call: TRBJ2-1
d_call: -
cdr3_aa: CSASPYNEQFF
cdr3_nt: TGCAGTGCTAGCCCTTACAATGAGCAGTTCTTC

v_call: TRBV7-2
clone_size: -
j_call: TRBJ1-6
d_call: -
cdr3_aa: CASSLFEDSPLHF
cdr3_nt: TGTGCCAGCAGCTTATTTGAGGATTCACCCCTCCACTTT

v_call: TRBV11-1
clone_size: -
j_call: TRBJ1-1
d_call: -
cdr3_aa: CASSLLRGRENTEAFF
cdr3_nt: TGTGCCAGCAGCCTCCTACGAGGACGGGAGAACACTGAAGCTTTCTTT

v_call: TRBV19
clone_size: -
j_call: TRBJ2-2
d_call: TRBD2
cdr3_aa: CASSKTSGSGFSTGELFF
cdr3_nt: TGTGCCAGTAGCAAGACTAGCGGGAGCGGTTTTAGCACCGGGGAGCTGTTTTTT

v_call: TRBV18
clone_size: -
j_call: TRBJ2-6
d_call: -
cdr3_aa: CASSPGGAGANVLTF
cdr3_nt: TGTGCCAGCTCACCCGGGGGAGCTGGGGCCAACGTCCTGACTTTC

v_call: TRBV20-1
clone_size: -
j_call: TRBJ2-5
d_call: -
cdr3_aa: CSASRREETQYF
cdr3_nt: TGCAGTGCTAGTAGGAGGGAGGAGACCCAGTACTTC

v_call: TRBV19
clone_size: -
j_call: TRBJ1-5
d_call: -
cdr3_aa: CASSPQQGNQPQHF
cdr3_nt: TGTGCCAGTAGTCCTCAACAGGGAAATCAGCCCCAGCATTTT

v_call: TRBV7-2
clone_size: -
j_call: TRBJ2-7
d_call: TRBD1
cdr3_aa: CASSLAGIDRAEQYF
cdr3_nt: TGTGCCAGCAGCTTAGCTGGCATCGACAGGGCCGAGCAGTACTTC

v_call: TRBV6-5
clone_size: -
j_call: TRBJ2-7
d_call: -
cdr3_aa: CASSSWSGEQYF
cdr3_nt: TGTGCCAGCAGTTCATGGTCCGGCGAGCAGTACTTC

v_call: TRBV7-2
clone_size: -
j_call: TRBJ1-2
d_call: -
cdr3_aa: CASSPRGGDGYTF
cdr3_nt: TGTGCCAGCAGCCCCCGGGGGGGAGATGGCTACACCTTC

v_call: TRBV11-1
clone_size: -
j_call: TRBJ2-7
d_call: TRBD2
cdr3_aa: CASSLVFGLAAEQYF
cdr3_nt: TGTGCCAGCAGCTTAGTCTTTGGGCTAGCGGCCGAGCAGTACTTC

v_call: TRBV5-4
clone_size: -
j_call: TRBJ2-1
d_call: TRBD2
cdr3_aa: CASRPRGGIYNEQFF
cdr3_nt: TGTGCCAGCAGACCACGGGGGGGTATTTACAATGAGCAGTTCTTC

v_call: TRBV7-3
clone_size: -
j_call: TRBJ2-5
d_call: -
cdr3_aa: CASSRRPGQEETQYF
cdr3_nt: TGTGCCAGCAGCCGTCGCCCGGGACAAGAGGAGACCCAGTACTTC

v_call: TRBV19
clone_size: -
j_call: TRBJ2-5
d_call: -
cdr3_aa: CASSLTNHQETQYF
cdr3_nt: TGTGCCAGTAGTCTTACAAACCACCAAGAGACCCAGTACTTC

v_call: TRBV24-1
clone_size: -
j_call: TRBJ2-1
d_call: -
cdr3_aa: CATSLGGLTSSYNEQFF
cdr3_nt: TGTGCCACCAGTTTGGGGGGACTTACCTCTTCCTACAATGAGCAGTTCTTC

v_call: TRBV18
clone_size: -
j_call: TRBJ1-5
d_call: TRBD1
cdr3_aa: CASSPLGQASQPQHF
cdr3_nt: TGTGCCAGCTCACCTTTGGGACAGGCTAGCCAGCCCCAGCATTTT

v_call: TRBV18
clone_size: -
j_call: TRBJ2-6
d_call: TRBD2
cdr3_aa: CASSPPGGLGANVLTF
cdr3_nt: TGTGCCAGCTCACCACCGGGAGGGCTGGGGGCCAACGTCCTGACTTTC

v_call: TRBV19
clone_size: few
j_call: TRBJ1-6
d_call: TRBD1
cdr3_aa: CASSIGQGNSPLHF
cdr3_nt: TGTGCCAGTAGTATCGGACAGGGAAATTCACCCCTCCACTTT

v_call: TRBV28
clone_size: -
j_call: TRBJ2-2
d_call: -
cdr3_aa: CASLPGDTGELFF
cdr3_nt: TGTGCCAGCCTCCCGGGAGACACCGGGGAGCTGTTTTTT

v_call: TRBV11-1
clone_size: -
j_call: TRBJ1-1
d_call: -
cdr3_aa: CASSTNTGNTEAFF
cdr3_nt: TGTGCCAGCAGCACCAATACAGGGAACACTGAAGCTTTCTTT

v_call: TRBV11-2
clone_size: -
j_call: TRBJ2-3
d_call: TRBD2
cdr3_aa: CASSRAGGGTIGTDTQYF
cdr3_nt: TGTGCCAGCAGCCGCGCGGGGGGGGGTACTATTGGCACAGATACGCAGTATTTT

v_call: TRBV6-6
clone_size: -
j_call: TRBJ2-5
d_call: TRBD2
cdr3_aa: CASSTRTSGGAETQYF
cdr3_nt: TGTGCCAGCAGTACCCGGACTAGCGGGGGGGCGGAGACCCAGTACTTC

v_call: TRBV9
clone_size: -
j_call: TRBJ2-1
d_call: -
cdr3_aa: CASAIQPGNNEQFF
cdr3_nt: TGTGCCAGCGCTATTCAACCCGGGAACAATGAGCAGTTCTTC

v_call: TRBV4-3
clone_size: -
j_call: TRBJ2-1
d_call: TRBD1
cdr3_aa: CASSRVTGGSTNEQFF
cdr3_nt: TGCGCCAGCAGCCGGGTTACAGGGGGCTCTACCAATGAGCAGTTCTTC

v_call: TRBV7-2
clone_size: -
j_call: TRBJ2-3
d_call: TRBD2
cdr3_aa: CASSPWGSGRGTDTQYF
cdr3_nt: TGTGCCAGCAGCCCCTGGGGTAGCGGGAGGGGCACAGATACGCAGTATTTT

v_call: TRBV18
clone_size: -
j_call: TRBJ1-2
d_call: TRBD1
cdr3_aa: CASSPGTGGAGYYGYTF
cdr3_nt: TGTGCCAGCTCACCAGGGACAGGGGGCGCCGGCTACTATGGCTACACCTTC

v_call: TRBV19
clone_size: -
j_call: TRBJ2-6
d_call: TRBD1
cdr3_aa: CASNRQGISGANVLTF
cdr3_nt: TGTGCCAGTAATAGACAGGGGATCTCTGGGGCCAACGTCCTGACTTTC

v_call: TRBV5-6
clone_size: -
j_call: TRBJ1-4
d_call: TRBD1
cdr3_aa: CASSSSQGATNEKLFF
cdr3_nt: TGTGCCAGCAGCTCCAGTCAGGGGGCAACTAATGAAAAACTGTTTTTT

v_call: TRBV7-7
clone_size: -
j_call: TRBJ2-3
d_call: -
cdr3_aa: CASSLGPPPDTQYF
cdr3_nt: TGTGCCAGCAGCTTAGGGCCACCCCCAGATACGCAGTATTTT

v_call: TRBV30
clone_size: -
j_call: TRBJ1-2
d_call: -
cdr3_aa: CAWSVGGSYGYTF
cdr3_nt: TGTGCCTGGAGTGTAGGAGGGTCCTATGGCTACACCTTC

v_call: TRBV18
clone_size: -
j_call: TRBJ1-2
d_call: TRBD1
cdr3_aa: CASSPTRTGEDF
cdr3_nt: TGTGCCAGCTCACCGACCCGGACAGGGGAAGACTTC

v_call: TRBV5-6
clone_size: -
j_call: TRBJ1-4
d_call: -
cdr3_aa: CASSLYIVEKLFF
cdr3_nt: TGTGCCAGCAGCTTATACATCGTTGAAAAACTGTTTTTT

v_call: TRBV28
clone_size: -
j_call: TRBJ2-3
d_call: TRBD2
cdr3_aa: CASSRIAGWGTDTQYF
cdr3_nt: TGTGCCAGCAGTCGAATAGCGGGATGGGGCACAGATACGCAGTATTTT

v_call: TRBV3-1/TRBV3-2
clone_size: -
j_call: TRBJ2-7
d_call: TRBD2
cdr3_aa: CASSQALAGYEQYF
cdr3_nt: TGTGCCAGCAGCCAAGCACTAGCGGGCTACGAGCAGTACTTC

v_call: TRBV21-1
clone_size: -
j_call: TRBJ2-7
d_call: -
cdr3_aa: CASSKRRQARSGRTLYEQYF
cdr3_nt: TGTGCCAGCAGCAAACGGAGGCAGGCGAGAAGCGGGAGAACCCTCTACGAGCAGTACTTC

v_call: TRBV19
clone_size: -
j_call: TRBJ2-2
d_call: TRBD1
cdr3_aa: CASRTGVANTGELFF
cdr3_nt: TGTGCCAGTAGGACAGGGGTTGCGAACACCGGGGAGCTGTTTTTT

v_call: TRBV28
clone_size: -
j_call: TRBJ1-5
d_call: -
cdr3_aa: CASSFPVQGHAQPQHF
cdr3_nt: TGTGCCAGCAGTTTCCCCGTACAGGGACACGCTCAGCCCCAGCATTTT

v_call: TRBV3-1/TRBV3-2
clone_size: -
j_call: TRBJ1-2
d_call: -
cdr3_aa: CASSPLGGPGYGYTF
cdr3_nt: TGTGCCAGCAGCCCGCTGGGGGGGCCTGGTTATGGCTACACCTTC

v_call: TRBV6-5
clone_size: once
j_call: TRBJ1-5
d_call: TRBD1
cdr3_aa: CASGTAGSTPQHF
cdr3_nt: TGTGCCAGCGGGACAGCAGGATCCACGCCCCAGCATTTT

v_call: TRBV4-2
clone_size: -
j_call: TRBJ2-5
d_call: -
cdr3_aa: CASSQEELQETQYF
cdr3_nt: TGTGCCAGCAGCCAAGAGGAGCTCCAAGAGACCCAGTACTTC

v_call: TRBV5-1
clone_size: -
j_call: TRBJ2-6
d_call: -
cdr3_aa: CASSPRQTSRTSGANVLTF
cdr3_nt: TGCGCCAGCAGCCCCAGACAAACAAGCCGAACCTCTGGGGCCAACGTCCTGACTTTC

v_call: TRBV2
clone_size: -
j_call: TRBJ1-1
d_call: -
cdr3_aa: CASSMRDWAFF
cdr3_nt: TGTGCCAGCAGCATGAGGGATTGGGCTTTCTTT

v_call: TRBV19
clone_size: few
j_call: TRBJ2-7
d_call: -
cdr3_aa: CASSRGPYEQYF
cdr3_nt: TGTGCCAGTAGTAGGGGGCCCTACGAGCAGTACTTC

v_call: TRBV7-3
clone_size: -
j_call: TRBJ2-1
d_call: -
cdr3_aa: CASSPKGGASSYNEQFF
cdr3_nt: TGTGCCAGCAGCCCCAAGGGGGGGGCTAGCTCCTACAATGAGCAGTTCTTC

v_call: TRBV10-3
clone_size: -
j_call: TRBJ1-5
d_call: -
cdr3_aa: CAISDQGLGNQPQHF
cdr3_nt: TGTGCCATCAGTGACCAGGGGCTAGGCAATCAGCCCCAGCATTTT

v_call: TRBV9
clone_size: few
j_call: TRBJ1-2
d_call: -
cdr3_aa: CASSVAPDNGYTF
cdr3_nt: TGTGCCAGCAGCGTAGCCCCTGACAATGGCTACACCTTC